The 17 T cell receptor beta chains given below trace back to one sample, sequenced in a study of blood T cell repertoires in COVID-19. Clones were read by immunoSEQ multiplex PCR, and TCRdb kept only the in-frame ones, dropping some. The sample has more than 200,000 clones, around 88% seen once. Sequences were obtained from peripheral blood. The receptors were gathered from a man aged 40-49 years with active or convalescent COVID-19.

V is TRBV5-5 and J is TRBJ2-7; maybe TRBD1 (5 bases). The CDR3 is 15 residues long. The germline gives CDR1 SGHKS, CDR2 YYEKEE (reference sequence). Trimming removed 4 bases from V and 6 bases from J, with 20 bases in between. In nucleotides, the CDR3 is TGTGCCAGCAGCAATGGACAACAACCCTATTTCGAGCAGTACTTC. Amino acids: CASSNGQQPYFEQYF.

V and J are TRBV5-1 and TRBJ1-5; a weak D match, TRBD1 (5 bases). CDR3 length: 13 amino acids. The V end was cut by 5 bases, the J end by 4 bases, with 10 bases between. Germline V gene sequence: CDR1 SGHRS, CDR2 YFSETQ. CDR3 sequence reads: CASSSDSNQPQHF. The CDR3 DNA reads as TGCGCCAGCAGTTCCGACAGTAATCAGCCCCAGCATTTT.

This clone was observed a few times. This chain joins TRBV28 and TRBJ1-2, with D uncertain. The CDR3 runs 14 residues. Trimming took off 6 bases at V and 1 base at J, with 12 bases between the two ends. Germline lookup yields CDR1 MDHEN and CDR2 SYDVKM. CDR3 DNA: TGTGCCAGCAGCCCGGGTGAATTTAACTATGGCTACACCTTC. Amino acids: CASSPGEFNYGYTF.

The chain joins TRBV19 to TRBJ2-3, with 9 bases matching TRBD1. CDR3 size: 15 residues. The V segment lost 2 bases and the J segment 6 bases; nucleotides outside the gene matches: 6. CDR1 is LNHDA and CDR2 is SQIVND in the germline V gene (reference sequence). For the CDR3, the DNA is TGTGCCAGTAGTATACCGACAGGGGGGTTGGATACGCAGTATTTT. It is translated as CASSIPTGGLDTQYF.

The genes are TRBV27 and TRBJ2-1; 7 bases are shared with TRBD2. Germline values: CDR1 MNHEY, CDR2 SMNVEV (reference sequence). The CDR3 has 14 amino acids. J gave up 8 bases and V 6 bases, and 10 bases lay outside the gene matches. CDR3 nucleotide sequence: TGTGCCAGCAGACCAGCGGGAACGGTCGATGAGCAGTTCTTC. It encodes CASRPAGTVDEQFF.

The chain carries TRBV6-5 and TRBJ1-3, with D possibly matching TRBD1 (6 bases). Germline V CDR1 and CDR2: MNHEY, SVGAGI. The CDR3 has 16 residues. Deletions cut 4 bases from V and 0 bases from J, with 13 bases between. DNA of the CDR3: TGTGCCAGCAGTTCGCCCGGACAGATCTCTGGAAACACCATATATTTT. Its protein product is CASSSPGQISGNTIYF.

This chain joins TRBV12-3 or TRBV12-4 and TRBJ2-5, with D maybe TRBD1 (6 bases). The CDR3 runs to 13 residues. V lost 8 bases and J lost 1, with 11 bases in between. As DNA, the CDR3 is TGTGCCAGCGGCCCACAGGGCCAAGAGACCCAGTACTTC. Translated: CASGPQGQETQYF.

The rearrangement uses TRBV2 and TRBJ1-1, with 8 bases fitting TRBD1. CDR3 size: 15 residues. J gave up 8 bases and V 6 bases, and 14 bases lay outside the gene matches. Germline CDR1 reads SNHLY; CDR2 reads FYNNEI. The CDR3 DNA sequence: TGTGCCAGCAGCGGGGACAGGACATATACATTCGAAGCTTTCTTT. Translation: CASSGDRTYTFEAFF.

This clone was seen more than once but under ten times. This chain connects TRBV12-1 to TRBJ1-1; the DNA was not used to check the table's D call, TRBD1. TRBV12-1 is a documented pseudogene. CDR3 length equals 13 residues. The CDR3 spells CASSGDIGGEAFF. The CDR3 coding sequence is TGTGCCAGCAGCGGGGACATCGGCGGTGAAGCTTTCTTT.

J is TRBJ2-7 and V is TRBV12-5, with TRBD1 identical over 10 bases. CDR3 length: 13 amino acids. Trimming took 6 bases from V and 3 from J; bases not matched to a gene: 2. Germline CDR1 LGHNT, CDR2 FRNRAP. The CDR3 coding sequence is TGTGCTAGTGGGGGACAGGGGTTCTACGAGCAGTACTTC. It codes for CASGGQGFYEQYF.

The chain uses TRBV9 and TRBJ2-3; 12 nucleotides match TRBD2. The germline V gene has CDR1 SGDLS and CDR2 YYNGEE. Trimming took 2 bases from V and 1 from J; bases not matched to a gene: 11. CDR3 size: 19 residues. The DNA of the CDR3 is TGTGCCAGCAGCGTGGAACCTAGCGGGGGGGCCTATGGCACAGATACGCAGTATTTT. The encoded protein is CASSVEPSGGAYGTDTQYF.

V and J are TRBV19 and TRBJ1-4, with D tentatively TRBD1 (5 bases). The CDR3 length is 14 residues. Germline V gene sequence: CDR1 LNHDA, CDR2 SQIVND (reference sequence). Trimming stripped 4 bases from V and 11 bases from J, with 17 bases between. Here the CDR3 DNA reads TGTGCCAGTAGTACCCACCGGCCCGGGGGGAAACTGTTTTTT. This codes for CASSTHRPGGKLFF.

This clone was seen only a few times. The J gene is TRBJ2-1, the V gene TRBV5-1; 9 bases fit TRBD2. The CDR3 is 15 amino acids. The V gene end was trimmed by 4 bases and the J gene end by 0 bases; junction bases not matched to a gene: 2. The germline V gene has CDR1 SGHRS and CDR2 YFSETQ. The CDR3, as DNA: TGCGCCAGCAGCGATAGCGGGAGCTCCTACAATGAGCAGTTCTTC. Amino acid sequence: CASSDSGSSYNEQFF.

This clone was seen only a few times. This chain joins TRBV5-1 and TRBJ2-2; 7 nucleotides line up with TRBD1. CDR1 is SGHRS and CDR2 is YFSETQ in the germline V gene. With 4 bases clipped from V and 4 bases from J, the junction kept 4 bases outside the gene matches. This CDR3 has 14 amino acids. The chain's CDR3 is CASSPWDSTGELFF. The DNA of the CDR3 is TGCGCCAGCAGCCCCTGGGACAGCACCGGGGAGCTGTTTTTT.

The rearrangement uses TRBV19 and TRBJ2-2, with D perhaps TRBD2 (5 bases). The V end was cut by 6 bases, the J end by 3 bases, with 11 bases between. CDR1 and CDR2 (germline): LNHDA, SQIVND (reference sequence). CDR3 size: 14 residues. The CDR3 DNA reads TGTGCCAGTAGCCGGGGAGAGGACACCGGGGAGCTGTTTTTT. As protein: CASSRGEDTGELFF.

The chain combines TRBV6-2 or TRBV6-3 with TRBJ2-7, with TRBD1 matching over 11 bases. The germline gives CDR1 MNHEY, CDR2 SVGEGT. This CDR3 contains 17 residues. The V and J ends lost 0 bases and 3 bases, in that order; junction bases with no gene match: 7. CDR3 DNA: TGTGCCAGCAGTTACTCCAAATCCGGGACAGGGGGCTACGAGCAGTACTTC. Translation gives CASSYSKSGTGGYEQYF.

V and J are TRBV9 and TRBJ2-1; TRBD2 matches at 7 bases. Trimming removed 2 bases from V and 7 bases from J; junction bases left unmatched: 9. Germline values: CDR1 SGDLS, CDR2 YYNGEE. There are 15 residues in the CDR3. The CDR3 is CASSVDSSGGNEQFF. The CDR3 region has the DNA TGTGCCAGCAGCGTGGACTCCTCGGGGGGAAATGAGCAGTTCTTC.